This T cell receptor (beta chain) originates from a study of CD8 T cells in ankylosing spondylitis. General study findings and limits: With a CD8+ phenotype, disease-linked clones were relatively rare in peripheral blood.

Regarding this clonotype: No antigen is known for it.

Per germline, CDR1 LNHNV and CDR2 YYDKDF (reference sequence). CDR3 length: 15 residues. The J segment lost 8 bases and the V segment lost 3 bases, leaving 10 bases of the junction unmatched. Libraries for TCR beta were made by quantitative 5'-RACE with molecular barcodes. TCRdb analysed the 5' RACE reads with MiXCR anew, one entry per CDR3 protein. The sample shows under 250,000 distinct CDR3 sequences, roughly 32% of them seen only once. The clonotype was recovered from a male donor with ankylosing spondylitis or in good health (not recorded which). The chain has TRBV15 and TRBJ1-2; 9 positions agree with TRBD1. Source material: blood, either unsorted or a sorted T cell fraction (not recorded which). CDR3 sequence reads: CATSSTRDRVKGYTF. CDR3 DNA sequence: TGTGCCACCAGCAGCACCCGGGACAGGGTAAAGGGCTACACCTTC. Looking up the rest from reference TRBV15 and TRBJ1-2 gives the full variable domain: DAMVIQNPRYQVTQFGKPVTLSCSQTLNHNVMYWYQQKSSQAPKLLFHYYDKDFNNEADTPDNFQSRRPNTSFCFLDIRSPGLGDTAMYLCATSSTRDRVKGYTFGSGTRLTVV.